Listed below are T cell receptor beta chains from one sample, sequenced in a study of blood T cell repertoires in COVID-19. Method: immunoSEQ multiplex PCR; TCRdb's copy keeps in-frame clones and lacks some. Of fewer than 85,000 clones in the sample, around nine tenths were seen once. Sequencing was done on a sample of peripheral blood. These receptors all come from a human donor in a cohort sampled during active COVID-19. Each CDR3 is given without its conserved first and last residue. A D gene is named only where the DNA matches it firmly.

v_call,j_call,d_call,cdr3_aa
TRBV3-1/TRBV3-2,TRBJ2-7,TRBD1,ASSQDPPGQGAVEQY
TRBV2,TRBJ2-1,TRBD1,ASAGTVIYNEQF
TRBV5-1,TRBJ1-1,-,ASSSGIQPLNTEAF
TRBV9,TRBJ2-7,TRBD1,ASSRRDRGSDEQY
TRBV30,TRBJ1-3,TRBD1,AWSPGGTGVTIY
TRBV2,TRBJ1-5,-,ASSEAGDYSNQPQH
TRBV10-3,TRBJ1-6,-,AISERREGSPLH
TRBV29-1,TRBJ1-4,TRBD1,SVAGTGPEKLF
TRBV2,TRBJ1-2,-,ASSPRGSHGYT
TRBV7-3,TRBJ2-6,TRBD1,ASSPGQRANVLT
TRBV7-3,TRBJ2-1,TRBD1,ASSAPGQDYNEQF
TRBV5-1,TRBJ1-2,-,ASSLAGNYGYT
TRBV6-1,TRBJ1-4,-,ASSEESGRVEKLF
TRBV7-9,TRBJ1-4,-,ASSLGLEKLF
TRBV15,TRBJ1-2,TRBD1,ATAGTGGVGYGYT
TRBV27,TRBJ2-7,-,ASSFPGSYEQY
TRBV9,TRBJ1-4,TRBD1,ASSVPGQGDEKLF
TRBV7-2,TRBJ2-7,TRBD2,ASSRTSGSYEQY
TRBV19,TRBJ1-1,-,ASRNPQGIPEEAF
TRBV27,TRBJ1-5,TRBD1,ASTTGTEREGNQPQH
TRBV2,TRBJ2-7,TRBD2,ASSENRGGTSIDEQY
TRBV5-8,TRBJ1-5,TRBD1,ASSLAGRGPQPQH
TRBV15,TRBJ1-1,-,ATSSLFHQGSTEAF
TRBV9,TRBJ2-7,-,ASSGGRGSSYEQY
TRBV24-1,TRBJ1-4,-,ATSDHTRNSDEKLF
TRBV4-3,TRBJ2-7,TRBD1,ASSQGQGTYEQY
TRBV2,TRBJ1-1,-,AAKGAAMNTEAF
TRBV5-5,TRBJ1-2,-,ASSLVGLGADGYT
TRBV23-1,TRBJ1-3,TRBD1,ASSDPDRDLSGNTIY
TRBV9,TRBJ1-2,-,ASSGPQVINYGYT
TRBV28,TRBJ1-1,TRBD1,ASSPPSGQAVEAF
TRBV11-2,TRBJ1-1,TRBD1,ASSLKLRQGLGTEAF
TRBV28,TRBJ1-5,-,ASSTGPNQPQH
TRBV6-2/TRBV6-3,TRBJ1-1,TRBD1,ASSLDRGEMNTEAF
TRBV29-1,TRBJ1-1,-,SVDEPVHTEAF
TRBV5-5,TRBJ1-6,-,ASRPRADSHNSPLH
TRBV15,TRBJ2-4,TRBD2,ATSSSELAGFPAKNIQY
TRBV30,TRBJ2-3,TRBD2,AWIPSGGATDTQY
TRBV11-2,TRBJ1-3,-,ASSSVRGSSSGNTIY
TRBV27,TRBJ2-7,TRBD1,ASSTGGHEQY
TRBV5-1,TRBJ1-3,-,ASSLARGSGNTIY
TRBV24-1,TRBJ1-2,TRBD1,ATGDRNYGYT
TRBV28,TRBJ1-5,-,ATLPRAGNQPQH
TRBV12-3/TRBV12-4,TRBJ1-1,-,ASSLHPNTEAF
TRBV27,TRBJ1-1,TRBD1,ASRDRGTEAF
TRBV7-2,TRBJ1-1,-,ASSSARFLNTEAF
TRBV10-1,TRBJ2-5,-,VGRQAAQETQY
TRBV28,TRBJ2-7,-,ACRSEAPNEQY
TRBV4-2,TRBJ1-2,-,ASSQAPGFSNYGYT
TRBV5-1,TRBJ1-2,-,ASSWSFADGYT
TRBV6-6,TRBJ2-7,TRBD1,ASRLDRVYYEQY
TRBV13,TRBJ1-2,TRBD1,ASSMIRGDGYT
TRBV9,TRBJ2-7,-,ASSVGDTKYEQY
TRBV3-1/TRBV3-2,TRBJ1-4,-,ASSPHPSTNEKLF